The next 22 T cell receptor beta chains were all read from a single sample in a study of CD8+CD57+ T cells in acquired aplastic anemia. All patients picked for sequencing had shown, by flow cytometry, an expansion of CD8+CD57+ cells. Genomic DNA served as template for TCR beta VDJ and CDR3 profiling. A single record per CDR3 protein comes from TCRdb applying MiXCR to the reads. The sample gives approximately 300,000 distinct CDR3 sequences, under 65% of which show up once; under 1.5% is in the top ten. What was sequenced was sorted CD4+, CD8+, or CD8+CD57+ T cells (not recorded which) from PBMCs. The receptors were sampled from a human donor with aplastic anemia.

The chain couples TRBV14 to TRBJ2-7; tentatively, D is TRBD1 (5 bases). This CDR3 is 13 amino acids long. Germline loops: CDR1 SGHDN, CDR2 FVKESK. The V gene lost 6 bases and the J gene lost 1 base, with 10 bases spanning the gap. In DNA, the CDR3 is TGTGCCAGCAGGGGTGGACAATCCTACGAGCAGTACTTC. It encodes CASRGGQSYEQYF.

J is TRBJ2-3 and V is TRBV2; maybe TRBD1 (5 bases). CDR3 length: 15 amino acids. V was pared by 5 bases and J by 0 bases, with 12 bases between. CDR1 and CDR2 (germline): SNHLY, FYNNEI. The CDR3 reads CASSSQGTSTDTQYF. The CDR3 nucleotides are TGTGCCAGCAGTTCGCAGGGAACGAGCACAGATACGCAGTATTTT.

In this sample, this clonotype turned up a few times. The DNA of the CDR3 is TGTGCCAGCAGCTTATTAAGCGGGGTCTACGAGCAGTACTTC. It is translated as CASSLLSGVYEQYF. The J gene is TRBJ2-7, the V gene TRBV7-8, with 7 bases that match TRBD2. The germline gives CDR1 SGHVS, CDR2 FQNEAQ. The length of the CDR3 is 14 residues. The V and J ends lost 2 bases and 3 bases, in that order; junction bases with no gene match: 4. Full variable domain (outside the CDR3, taken from reference TRBV7-8 and TRBJ2-7): GAGVSQSPRYKVAKRGQDVALRCDPISGHVSLFWYQQALGQGPEFLTYFQNEAQLDKSGLPSDRFFAERPEGSVSTLKIQRTQQEDSAVYLCASSLLSGVYEQYFGPGTRLTVT.

This clonotype was picked up many times. The chain employs TRBV29-1 and TRBJ2-3; D unclear. The germline V and J ends were trimmed by 1 base and 7 bases, with 9 bases remaining between them. The CDR3 has 12 amino acids. Germline values: CDR1 SQVTM, CDR2 ANQGSEA. CDR3 coding DNA: TGCAGCGTTGAAGCCAACTCAAATACGCAGTATTTT. Its protein product is CSVEANSNTQYF.

This clonotype was detected ten times or more. V usage is TRBV5-1 and J usage is TRBJ2-1, with TRBD2 matching 8 bases. CDR1 and CDR2 from the germline V gene are SGHRS and YFSETQ. The CDR3 runs 17 residues. J gave up 7 bases and V 4 bases, and 16 bases lay outside the gene matches. The CDR3 is CASSLYLAGRAGNEQFF. For the CDR3, the DNA is TGCGCCAGCAGCCTCTACTTAGCGGGGAGGGCCGGAAATGAGCAGTTCTTC.

This clonotype was seen ten or more times. V is TRBV12-3 or TRBV12-4 and J is TRBJ2-2, with a possible D match to TRBD2 (6 bases). The V end lost 7 bases, the J end lost 4 bases, and 13 bases lay between the germline ends. The CDR3 length is 14 residues. The CDR3, as DNA: TGTGCCAGCACCTCGGGGGTCCGCACCGGGGAGCTGTTTTTT. Amino acid sequence: CASTSGVRTGELFF.

This clonotype was seen at least ten times. J is TRBJ1-2 and V is TRBV7-9; possible D gene TRBD1, 6 bases. The germline V gene encodes CDR1 SEHNR and CDR2 FQNEAQ (reference sequence). The CDR3 contains 13 residues. Trimming stripped 3 bases from V and 2 bases from J, with 7 bases between. The CDR3 here is CASSFTGNYGYTF. The CDR3 nucleotides read TGTGCCAGCAGCTTCACAGGGAACTATGGCTACACCTTC. Looking up the rest from reference TRBV7-9 and TRBJ1-2 gives the full variable domain: DTGVSQNPRHKITKRGQNVTFRCDPISEHNRLYWYRQTLGQGPEFLTYFQNEAQLEKSRLLSDRFSAERPKGSFSTLEIQRTEQGDSAMYLCASSFTGNYGYTFGSGTRLTVV.

The rearrangement uses TRBV9 and TRBJ1-2; the match to TRBD1 covers 11 bases. CDR3 length: 15 residues. The V gene end was trimmed by 3 bases and the J gene end by 7 bases; junction bases not matched to a gene: 8. CDR1 and CDR2 from the germline V gene are SGDLS and YYNGEE. Here the CDR3 DNA reads TGTGCCAGCAGCGCACGGACAGGGGGCGCGTCTGGCTACACCTTC. It yields the protein CASSARTGGASGYTF.

This chain connects TRBV7-9 to TRBJ1-6, with a tentative D call TRBD1 (6 bases). V was clipped by 5 bases and J by 9 bases, with 14 bases between them. The V gene's germline CDR1 is SEHNR and CDR2 FQNEAQ (reference sequence). The CDR3 contains 14 residues. The CDR3 loop reads CASSLGPDSSPLHF. The DNA of the CDR3 is TGTGCCAGCAGCCTCGGGCCGGACAGTTCACCCCTCCACTTT.

The chain employs TRBV10-3 and TRBJ2-1; D is ambiguous. CDR1 is ENHRY and CDR2 is SYGVKD in the germline V gene. This CDR3 is built from 11 residues. Trimming removed 3 bases at V and 15 bases at J, with 12 bases between. The CDR3 sequence: CAISELGIWFF. CDR3 DNA sequence: TGTGCCATCAGTGAACTGGGGATATGGTTCTTC.

The rearrangement links TRBV7-6 to TRBJ2-7; 7 positions agree with TRBD2. V gave up 3 bases and J gave up 2 bases; unmatched junction bases: 7. Germline CDR1 and CDR2: SGHVS and FNYEAQ. The CDR3 extends over 15 amino acids. CDR3 bases: TGTGCCAGCAGCTTTCGGGACTACGGCGCCTACGAGCAGTACTTC. Translated: CASSFRDYGAYEQYF.

This clonotype was recorded many times. This chain uses TRBV3-1 with TRBJ2-5; 10 bases are a match to TRBD2. Trimming took 0 bases from V and 4 from J; bases not matched to a gene: 5. Germline V gene lookup returns CDR1 LGHDT and CDR2 YNNKEL (reference sequence). This CDR3 contains 16 residues. CDR3 sequence reads: CASSQDLPSGRETQYF. The CDR3 DNA sequence: TGTGCCAGCAGCCAAGATCTGCCTAGCGGGAGAGAGACCCAGTACTTC.

The genes are TRBV7-3 and TRBJ1-6, with D hard to call. Germline-derived CDR1 and CDR2 are SGHTA and FQGTGA. CDR3 length: 14 amino acids. V shed 5 bases and J shed 10 bases, with 15 bases lying between them. The DNA of the CDR3 is TGTGCCAGCAGCCCTGAAGTAGGTCCCTCACCCCTCCACTTT. Its protein product is CASSPEVGPSPLHF.

The chain has TRBV5-1 and TRBJ2-7; no clear D gene. The germline V gene has CDR1 SGHRS and CDR2 YFSETQ. Trimming cost V 0 bases and J 5 bases, with 9 bases left between them. CDR3 size: 13 residues. The CDR3 protein is CASSLARFHEQYF. CDR3 DNA sequence: TGCGCCAGCAGCTTGGCTAGGTTTCACGAGCAGTACTTC. Variable domain in full (rest from reference TRBV5-1 and TRBJ2-7): KAGVTQTPRYLIKTRGQQVTLSCSPISGHRSVSWYQQTPGQGLQFLFEYFSETQRNKGNFPGRFSGRQFSNSRSEMNVSTLELGDSALYLCASSLARFHEQYFGPGTRLTVT.

The V gene is TRBV20-1, the J gene TRBJ2-5, with TRBD1 matching 7 bases. CDR3 length equals 13 residues. Germline CDR1 and CDR2: DFQATT and SNEGSKA (reference sequence). The J segment lost 9 bases and the V segment lost 5 bases, leaving 12 bases of the junction unmatched. The CDR3 region is CSASGTVNQPQYF. DNA of the CDR3: TGCAGTGCTTCCGGGACAGTGAATCAGCCCCAGTACTTC.

The chain couples TRBV5-4 to TRBJ2-7; 9 bases agree with TRBD1. Germline lookup yields CDR1 SGHNT and CDR2 YYREEE (reference sequence). The CDR3 is made up of 15 amino acids. The junction had 3 bases not matched to a gene; V was cut back by 1 base and J by 1 base. This CDR3 is CASSLWDRDSYEQYF. CDR3 sequence (DNA): TGTGCCAGCAGCTTGTGGGACAGGGATTCCTACGAGCAGTACTTC. Variable domain in full (rest from reference TRBV5-4 and TRBJ2-7): ETGVTQSPTHLIKTRGQQVTLRCSSQSGHNTVSWYQQALGQGPQFIFQYYREEENGRGNFPPRFSGLQFPNYSSELNVNALELDDSALYLCASSLWDRDSYEQYFGPGTRLTVT.

This clonotype was seen ten or more times. The chain is built from TRBV15 and TRBJ2-1, with D perhaps matching TRBD1 or TRBD2 (6 bases each). V lost 4 bases to trimming and J lost 7 bases, with 14 bases between them. Germline V lookup: CDR1 LNHNV, CDR2 YYDKDF (reference sequence). The CDR3 totals 14 residues. The CDR3 coding sequence is TGTGCCACCAGCAAAGGAGGGGGTGGGAATGAGCAGTTCTTC. Protein sequence: CATSKGGGGNEQFF. Looking up the rest from reference TRBV15 and TRBJ2-1 gives the full variable domain: DAMVIQNPRYQVTQFGKPVTLSCSQTLNHNVMYWYQQKSSQAPKLLFHYYDKDFNNEADTPDNFQSRRPNTSFCFLDIRSPGLGDTAMYLCATSKGGGGNEQFFGPGTRLTVL.

This clonotype has a handful of counts. The chain joins TRBV29-1 to TRBJ1-5; D ambiguous. Per the germline V gene, CDR1 is SQVTM and CDR2 is ANQGSEA. The V gene lost 4 bases and the J gene lost 0 bases, with 10 bases spanning the gap. The CDR3 is made up of 14 amino acids. The CDR3 nucleotides read TGCAGCGTTGCTGGGATCGGTAGCAATCAGCCCCAGCATTTT. It yields the protein CSVAGIGSNQPQHF.

V gene TRBV11-3 combines with J gene TRBJ1-6; maybe TRBD1 (6 bases). The CDR3 has 16 amino acids. Germline values: CDR1 SGHNT, CDR2 YENEEA. V shed 2 bases and J shed 6 bases, with 14 bases lying between them. CDR3 DNA sequence: TGTGCCAGCAGCTTAAGGACAGCGACGATTAATTCACCCCTCCACTTT. Protein sequence: CASSLRTATINSPLHF.

The sample holds one count of this clonotype. The rearrangement links TRBV6-1 to TRBJ2-1; 7 nucleotides line up with TRBD2. The CDR3 extends over 12 amino acids. In germline, CDR1 is MNHNS, CDR2 SASEGT. After removal of 8 bases from V and 9 bases from J, the junction contained 7 bases not matched to a gene. The CDR3 bases are TGTGCCAGCTGCTTGGGGGAGGGTGAGCAGTTCTTC. Its translation: CASCLGEGEQFF.

This clonotype came up once. This rearrangement joins TRBV29-1 to TRBJ1-2, with 7 nucleotides matching TRBD1. Germline trimming cut 4 bases from V and 8 bases from J; bases unmatched to any gene: 7. Germline V gives CDR1 SQVTM, CDR2 ANQGSEA. The CDR3 extends over 12 amino acids. Here the CDR3 DNA reads TGCAGCGTTGTTCGACAGGGTTACGGCTACACCTTC. Protein product: CSVVRQGYGYTF.

This sequence joins TRBV10-2 and TRBJ2-5; TRBD2 might be the D (5 bases). Germline V CDR1 and CDR2: WSHSY, SAAADI. Between the trimmed V and J ends, which lost 3 bases and 5 bases, there was a span of 13 bases. The CDR3 is 14 amino acids. Written as DNA, the CDR3 is TGCGCCAGCAGTGATCTTGGTGGACTCGAGACCCAGTACTTC. This sequence encodes CASSDLGGLETQYF.